These T cell receptor beta chains were read from a single sample in a study of T cell responses to AZD1222 COVID-19 vaccine. The data were produced by immunoSEQ multiplex PCR, yet TCRdb's version contains in-frame clones alone and is incomplete. The sample has 150,000 to 160,000 clones, 90% seen once; the top ten hold about 20%. The source was peripheral blood, collected on day 0 of AZD1222 vaccination. Receptors were obtained from an adult in good health. Both conserved end residues are part of each CDR3. A D gene is named only where the DNA matches it firmly. The size field is filled for only some rows; it gives once, few, many or a size class.

j_gene | d_gene | v_gene | abundance | CDR3aa | CDR3nt
TRBJ2-7 | TRBD2 | TRBV11-2 | - | CASSLRSLAGVVEQYF | TGTGCCAGCAGCTTAAGGAGCCTAGCGGGGGTAGTCGAGCAGTACTTC
TRBJ1-5 | - | TRBV6-6 | - | CASSYTGSKSYF | TGTGCCAGCAGTTACACAGGGTCCAAGTCGTATTTT
TRBJ1-2 | - | TRBV7-2 | - | CASSFSPGAQLNYGYTF | TGTGCCAGCAGCTTTTCCCCCGGCGCCCAACTTAACTATGGCTACACCTTC
TRBJ2-7 | - | TRBV27 | - | CASSFLPPYEQYF | TGTGCCAGCAGTTTCCTCCCCCCCTACGAGCAGTACTTC
TRBJ2-7 | TRBD1 | TRBV19 | - | CATGQGIYEQYF | TGTGCCACCGGACAGGGCATCTACGAGCAGTACTTC
TRBJ2-7 | - | TRBV12-3/TRBV12-4 | - | CASSPPDSYEQYF | TGTGCCAGCAGCCCTCCGGACAGCTACGAGCAGTACTTC
TRBJ1-3 | TRBD1 | TRBV7-2 | - | CASSLVQGARGNTIYF | TGTGCCAGCAGCTTAGTACAGGGGGCGCGGGGAAACACCATATATTTT
TRBJ1-6 | - | TRBV6-5 | - | CASTGSEYSPLHF | TGTGCCAGCACAGGGAGTGAGTATTCACCCCTCCACTTT
TRBJ1-2 | - | TRBV11-3 | - | CASSPWEGYGYTF | TGTGCCAGCAGCCCCTGGGAGGGGTATGGCTACACCTTC
TRBJ2-7 | TRBD2 | TRBV2 | - | CASSEEGLAGNAF | TGTGCCAGCAGTGAGGAGGGACTAGCGGGAAATGCCTTC
TRBJ1-1 | - | TRBV19 | few | CASSGEKGVNTEAFF | TGTGCCAGTAGCGGGGAAAAAGGGGTGAACACTGAAGCTTTCTTT
TRBJ1-4 | - | TRBV5-1 | - | CASSLRGDTNEKLFF | TGCGCCAGCAGCTTAAGAGGGGATACTAATGAAAAACTGTTTTTT
TRBJ2-1 | TRBD2 | TRBV5-1 | - | CASSSGGLSYNEQFF | TGCGCCAGCAGCTCCGGGGGGTTGAGTTACAATGAGCAGTTCTTC
TRBJ2-5 | - | TRBV4-1 | - | CASSQDRRGGTQYF | TGCGCCAGCAGCCAAGATAGGCGGGGAGGGACCCAGTACTTC
TRBJ1-2 | - | TRBV19 | - | CASSRYEGGLYGYTF | TGTGCCAGTAGTCGTTACGAGGGCGGGCTCTATGGCTACACCTTC
TRBJ1-1 | - | TRBV11-3 | once | CASKGMNTEAFF | TGTGCCAGCAAGGGGATGAACACTGAAGCTTTCTTT
TRBJ2-1 | TRBD2 | TRBV4-2 | - | CASSQDGQRGGRDNEQFF | TGTGCCAGCAGCCAAGATGGTCAGCGGGGGGGCCGTGACAATGAGCAGTTCTTC
TRBJ2-1 | - | TRBV5-1 | once | CASSAAGLSYNEQFF | TGCGCCAGCAGCGCCGCCGGGCTGAGCTACAATGAGCAGTTCTTC
TRBJ2-1 | - | TRBV27 | - | CATRASRNEQFF | TGTGCCACCCGTGCTAGCCGCAATGAGCAGTTCTTC
TRBJ2-5 | - | TRBV18 | once | CASSPWTEQETQYF | TGTGCCAGCTCACCTTGGACAGAACAAGAGACCCAGTACTTC
TRBJ1-5 | - | TRBV28 | - | CASTVSDQPQHF | TGTGCCAGCACCGTCTCGGATCAGCCCCAGCATTTT
TRBJ2-3 | TRBD2 | TRBV7-2 | - | CASSLAGRVNTQYF | TGTGCCAGCAGCCTAGCGGGGAGGGTAAATACGCAGTATTTT
TRBJ1-2 | - | TRBV7-2 | - | CASSLAVGVGGYTF | TGTGCCAGCAGCTTAGCGGTGGGGGTTGGAGGCTACACCTTC
TRBJ2-3 | - | TRBV6-5 | - | CASSSASTDTQYF | TGTGCCAGCAGTTCCGCTAGTACAGATACGCAGTATTTT
TRBJ2-1 | TRBD2 | TRBV6-1 | - | CASSDQREGTYNEQFF | TGTGCCAGCAGTGATCAGCGGGAGGGAACCTACAATGAGCAGTTCTTC
TRBJ1-4 | - | TRBV19 | - | CASSIVGSHGDKLFF | TGTGCCAGTAGTATAGTAGGCAGCCACGGCGACAAACTGTTTTTT
TRBJ1-2 | - | TRBV7-3 | - | CASSPHAGASSYGYTF | TGTGCCAGCAGCCCCCACGCGGGGGCAAGTAGCTATGGCTACACCTTC
TRBJ1-1 | TRBD1 | TRBV5-1 | - | CASTGQANTEAFF | TGCGCCAGCACCGGACAGGCAAACACTGAAGCTTTCTTT
TRBJ1-1 | - | TRBV5-4 | - | CASSSQGTEAFF | TGTGCCAGCAGCTCACAGGGAACTGAAGCTTTCTTT
TRBJ2-5 | TRBD1 | TRBV9 | - | CASSVSRDSQETQYF | TGTGCCAGCAGCGTATCTCGGGACAGCCAAGAGACCCAGTACTTC
TRBJ2-7 | TRBD2 | TRBV10-1 | once | CASSVLAGESTYEQYF | TGCGCCAGCAGTGTCCTAGCGGGAGAATCTACCTACGAGCAGTACTTC
TRBJ1-3 | - | TRBV4-1 | few | CASSQEGGLTGNTIYF | TGCGCCAGCAGCCAAGAGGGCGGGCTTACTGGAAACACCATATATTTT
TRBJ2-7 | - | TRBV7-9 | - | CASSSLQSTYEQYF | TGTGCCAGCAGCTCTCTCCAGTCTACCTACGAGCAGTACTTC
TRBJ2-7 | TRBD1 | TRBV11-2 | - | CASSLGYRGENRLYEQYF | TGTGCCAGCAGCTTAGGGTACAGGGGGGAAAATCGGCTCTACGAGCAGTACTTC
TRBJ1-2 | TRBD1 | TRBV4-3 | - | CASSPRQGKNYGYTF | TGCGCCAGCAGCCCGAGACAGGGGAAGAACTATGGCTACACCTTC
TRBJ2-1 | - | TRBV9 | - | CASSPTRKTINEQFF | TGTGCCAGCAGCCCCACCAGGAAAACTATCAATGAGCAGTTCTTC
TRBJ2-2 | TRBD1 | TRBV19 | - | CASSRQGPGELFF | TGTGCCAGTAGTAGACAGGGGCCCGGGGAGCTGTTTTTT
TRBJ1-6 | TRBD1 | TRBV19 | once | CASTRQGGSYNSPLHF | TGTGCCAGTACCCGACAGGGTGGGTCCTATAATTCACCCCTCCACTTT
TRBJ1-1 | - | TRBV6-5 | - | CASSSVHMNTEAFF | TGTGCCAGCAGTTCCGTACATATGAACACTGAAGCTTTCTTT
TRBJ1-2 | - | TRBV6-5 | - | CASSYSFDSTYGYTF | TGTGCCAGCAGTTACTCGTTCGACAGTACCTATGGCTACACCTTC
TRBJ2-7 | - | TRBV6-5 | - | CASSPSSYEQYF | TGTGCCAGCAGTCCAAGTTCCTACGAGCAGTACTTC
TRBJ2-2 | TRBD1 | TRBV10-3 | - | CAIKNRGHPTGELFF | TGTGCCATCAAGAACAGGGGGCACCCCACCGGGGAGCTGTTTTTT
TRBJ1-5 | TRBD1 | TRBV6-5 | - | CASRSTGVGQPQHF | TGTGCCAGCAGATCGACAGGGGTAGGGCAGCCCCAGCATTTT
TRBJ2-2 | TRBD2 | TRBV5-1 | - | CASSSTSGVIGELFF | TGCGCCAGCAGCTCGACTAGCGGGGTGATCGGGGAGCTGTTTTTT
TRBJ2-7 | TRBD1 | TRBV6-5 | once | CATSGQGSYEQYF | TGTGCCACTTCCGGACAGGGCTCCTACGAGCAGTACTTC
TRBJ2-1 | - | TRBV7-7 | - | CASSDGPYEQFF | TGTGCTAGCAGCGACGGTCCGTATGAGCAGTTCTTC
TRBJ2-2 | TRBD2 | TRBV6-1 | - | CASSEFLTSAYTGELFF | TGTGCCAGCAGTGAATTCTTGACTAGCGCCTACACCGGGGAGCTGTTTTTT
TRBJ2-1 | TRBD2 | TRBV3-1/TRBV3-2 | - | CASSQGTSGSIYEQFF | TGTGCCAGCAGCCAAGGGACTAGCGGGAGTATCTATGAGCAGTTCTTC